The 7 T cell receptor beta chains below all came from one sample that was sequenced in a study of blood T cells in healthy people across ages. Alongside a J-beta primer mix, a sample-barcoded 5' primer served in a second PCR lasting about 7 to 11 cycles. TCRdb redid the calling of the 5' RACE reads with MiXCR, one entry per CDR3 protein. The table records around 800,000 distinct CDR3 sequences, under 55% of them present only once. Sequenced input: blood. These receptors were collected from a man aged 60-69 years in good health.

This clonotype showed up just a few times. As DNA, the CDR3 is TGTGCCAGCAGCCAGCTAAGGGGACAGAGGGTAGGCAATGAGCAGTTCTTC. It translates to CASSQLRGQRVGNEQFF. This chain links TRBV5-6 with TRBJ2-1; 7 nucleotides match TRBD1. Germline V lookup: CDR1 SGHDT, CDR2 YYEEEE. This CDR3 contains 17 residues. V was pared by 4 bases and J by 6 bases, with 16 bases of the junction left unmatched. The entire variable domain, with the rest obtained from reference TRBV5-6 and TRBJ2-1, is as follows: DAGVTQSPTHLIKTRGQQVTLRCSPKSGHDTVSWYQQALGQGPQFIFQYYEEEERQRGNFPDRFSGHQFPNYSSELNVNALLLGDSALYLCASSQLRGQRVGNEQFFGPGTRLTVL.

This clonotype has a handful of counts. The rearrangement links TRBV6-6 to TRBJ1-2, with 11 nucleotides matching TRBD1. Germline V gives CDR1 MNHNY, CDR2 SVGAGI (reference sequence). CDR3 length equals 15 residues. Unmatched junction bases numbered 6, after V lost 6 bases and J lost 3 bases. The CDR3 nucleotides read TGTGCCAGCAGAGGACAGGGGGCGCGGGACTATGGCTACACCTTC. Amino acid sequence: CASRGQGARDYGYTF.

The V and J genes are TRBV27 and TRBJ2-1; D is uncertain. The J call may be incorrect, as the DNA end agrees better with TRBJ2-7. CDR3 length equals 13 residues. Germline loops: CDR1 MNHEY, CDR2 SMNVEV (reference sequence). The CDR3 reads CASSLFSYNEQYF. The DNA for the CDR3 is TGTGCCAGCAGTTTGTTCAGTTACAATGAGCAGTACTTC.

About this clonotype: A much larger clone lies one base from this, so it may be a read error. The J gene is TRBJ2-5, the V gene TRBV7-2, with 7 bases matching TRBD2. CDR1 is SGHTA, CDR2 FQGNSA, per germline. The CDR3 extends over 16 amino acids. V lost 5 bases, J lost 11 bases, and 20 bases stayed unmatched. CDR3 amino acids: CASSPRSAGDHNEQYF. DNA for the CDR3: TGTGCCAGCAGCCCCCGTTCTGCGGGGGACCACAATGAGCAGTACTTC.

About this clonotype: Here the CDR3 omits its conserved ending phenylalanine or tryptophan, so a read error is the likely source. The DNA is left out, because the CDR3 cannot be placed on it with certainty; the CDR3 is given as TCRdb lists it. This sequence joins TRBV7-2 and TRBJ2-5; no DNA check was done on the table's D call, TRBD1. Counting both end residues, the CDR3 totals 15 amino acids. Germline CDR1 SGHTA, CDR2 FQGNSA. The CDR3 here is CASSPDRNYGYTFGS.

V usage is TRBV6-2 or TRBV6-3 and J usage is TRBJ2-7; D gene uncertain. V dropped 11 bases and J dropped 6 bases, with 14 bases sitting between them. CDR3 length equals 11 residues. Germline V gene sequence: CDR1 MNHEY, CDR2 SVGEGT. In DNA form, the CDR3 reads TGTGCCGCCTCGGACCCTTTCGAGCAGTACTTC. As protein: CAASDPFEQYF.

This clonotype showed up just a few times. In DNA, the CDR3 is TGTGCCTCCACCGGACAGGGGGCGTTGCATGAGCAGTTCTTC. Translating it yields CASTGQGALHEQFF. The J gene is TRBJ2-1, the V gene TRBV30; TRBD1 aligns across 11 bases. The CDR3 runs to 14 residues. CDR1 is GTSNPN and CDR2 is SVGIG in the germline V gene (reference sequence). Trimming cost V 7 bases and J 8 bases; bases outside gene matches: 10. Complete variable domain (other parts from reference TRBV30 and TRBJ2-1): SQTIHQWPATLVQPVGSPLSLECTVEGTSNPNLYWYRQAAGRGLQLLFYSVGIGQISSEVPQNLSASRPQDRQFILSSKKLLLSDSGFYLCASTGQGALHEQFFGPGTRLTVL.